These 21 T cell receptor beta chains were all obtained from the same sample, sequenced in a study of blood T cell repertoires in COVID-19. The method was immunoSEQ multiplex PCR; TCRdb's version includes in-frame clones alone and lacks a portion of them. The table has more than 200,000 clones, around nine tenths seen once. The specimen sequenced was peripheral blood. Source of these receptors: a young man with active or convalescent COVID-19.

The chain is built from TRBV27 and TRBJ1-4, with D possibly matching TRBD1 (5 bases). The CDR3 spans 16 residues. The V gene's germline CDR1 is MNHEY and CDR2 SMNVEV (reference sequence). The V end lost 3 bases, the J end lost 4 bases, and 15 bases lay between the germline ends. This chain's CDR3 is CASSFSPTELNEKLFF. CDR3 in DNA: TGTGCCAGCAGTTTCTCCCCGACAGAACTTAATGAAAAACTGTTTTTT.

The rearrangement joins TRBV19 to TRBJ2-7; D might be TRBD1 (7 bases). CDR3 length: 13 amino acids. Germline V CDR1 and CDR2: LNHDA, SQIVND (reference sequence). V lost 10 bases and J 3 bases, leaving 16 bases between the germline ends. The CDR3 coding sequence is TGTGCCACCGGTGCGGGACAGAGCTACGAGCAGTACTTC. Encoded protein: CATGAGQSYEQYF. The whole variable domain, filled in from reference TRBV19 and TRBJ2-7, reads DGGITQSPKYLFRKEGQNVTLSCEQNLNHDAMYWYRQDPGQGLRLIYYSQIVNDFQKGDIAEGYSVSREKKESFPLTVTSAQKNPTAFYLCATGAGQSYEQYFGPGTRLTVT.

The chain joins TRBV6-5 to TRBJ1-4; 7 positions match TRBD1. The CDR3 totals 14 residues. Losses at the gene ends were 6 bases for V and 10 bases for J; bases not matched to a gene: 11. CDR1 MNHEY and CDR2 SVGAGI come from the germline V gene. In DNA form, the CDR3 reads TGTGCCAGCAGCCGTACCGGGACAGCGAGAAAACTGTTTTTT. Translating gives CASSRTGTARKLFF.

The chain couples TRBV11-1 to TRBJ2-1, with no clear D. Germline CDR1 SGHAT, CDR2 FQDESV (reference sequence). The V end lost 5 bases, the J end lost 3 bases, and 8 bases lay between the germline ends. CDR3 length equals 13 residues. CDR3: CASSGLIYNEQFF. CDR3 coding DNA: TGTGCCAGCAGCGGCCTTATCTACAATGAGCAGTTCTTC.

The gene calls are TRBV5-4 and TRBJ1-4; weak D call: TRBD1 (5 bases). CDR3 size: 14 residues. V was pared by 0 bases and J by 8 bases, with 11 bases between. The V gene's germline CDR1 is SGHNT and CDR2 YYREEE (reference sequence). This chain's CDR3 is CASSLDRFGEKLFF. The CDR3 DNA reads as TGTGCCAGCAGCTTGGACAGGTTCGGAGAAAAACTGTTTTTT. The full variable domain, rest sourced from reference TRBV5-4 and TRBJ1-4, is ETGVTQSPTHLIKTRGQQVTLRCSSQSGHNTVSWYQQALGQGPQFIFQYYREEENGRGNFPPRFSGLQFPNYSSELNVNALELDDSALYLCASSLDRFGEKLFFGSGTQLSVL.

The sample holds one count of this clone. This sequence joins TRBV27 and TRBJ1-5, with D uncertain. There are 14 residues in the CDR3. V lost 6 bases and J lost 0, with 9 bases in between. Germline assignment: CDR1 MNHEY and CDR2 SMNVEV (reference sequence). CDR3: CASSKQNSNQPQHF. The CDR3 region has the DNA TGTGCCAGCAGCAAACAGAATAGCAATCAGCCCCAGCATTTT.

This clone has only one observation. The chain links TRBV5-4 to TRBJ1-1, with D perhaps TRBD1 (5 bases). From germline, CDR1 is SGHNT and CDR2 YYREEE (reference sequence). Trimming took off 0 bases at V and 5 bases at J, with 17 bases between the two ends. The CDR3 runs 16 residues. CDR3 in amino acids: CASSLEVGGLVTEAFF. CDR3 in DNA: TGTGCCAGCAGCTTGGAGGTTGGGGGACTAGTGACTGAAGCTTTCTTT.

The chain carries TRBV27 and TRBJ1-2; no firm D call. Germline CDR1 reads MNHEY; CDR2 reads SMNVEV (reference sequence). The CDR3 is made up of 13 amino acids. The ends were cut back, 3 bases at V and 4 bases at J, with 9 bases in the middle. The CDR3 here is CASSFTGSYGYTF. DNA of the CDR3: TGTGCCAGCAGTTTTACCGGGAGCTATGGCTACACCTTC.

The chain couples TRBV6-2 or TRBV6-3 to TRBJ1-5; D is unclear. The CDR3 spans 14 residues. Germline values: CDR1 MNHEY, CDR2 SVGEGT. V was clipped by 6 bases and J by 11 bases, with 20 bases between them. This CDR3 reads CASSLGLVTGAQHF. DNA of the CDR3: TGTGCCAGCAGCCTCGGACTAGTCACCGGGGCCCAGCATTTT.

The chain recombines TRBV27 with TRBJ2-7, with D possibly matching TRBD2 (6 bases). The germline V gene encodes CDR1 MNHEY and CDR2 SMNVEV (reference sequence). The CDR3 extends over 14 amino acids. The V end was cut by 8 bases, the J end by 0 bases, with 14 bases between. The CDR3 protein is CASALRDDSYEQYF. The CDR3 coding sequence is TGTGCCAGCGCCTTGCGGGACGACTCCTACGAGCAGTACTTC.

This chain joins TRBV27 and TRBJ1-2; 9 nucleotides line up with TRBD1. Germline loops: CDR1 MNHEY, CDR2 SMNVEV (reference sequence). The CDR3 has 16 residues. V lost 0 bases to trimming and J lost 4 bases; unmatched junction nucleotides: 6. The CDR3 is CASSLSVQGASYGYTF. The CDR3 DNA sequence: TGTGCCAGCAGTTTATCCGTACAGGGGGCGAGCTATGGCTACACCTTC.

This clone showed up just once. This chain connects TRBV4-2 to TRBJ1-1; tentatively, D is TRBD1 (6 bases). The CDR3 extends over 11 amino acids. Germline assignment: CDR1 LGHNA and CDR2 YNFKEQ. Trimming took off 11 bases at V and 1 base at J, with 8 bases between the two ends. This CDR3 reads CAARGNTEAFF. In nucleotides, the CDR3 is TGTGCCGCCAGGGGGAACACTGAAGCTTTCTTT.

CDR3 nucleotides: TGTGCCTGGACCACCGGGAGGAAAGGCTACACCTTC. It specifies CAWTTGRKGYTF. The chain combines TRBV30 with TRBJ1-2; D unresolved. The germline V gene encodes CDR1 GTSNPN and CDR2 SVGIG (reference sequence). The ends were cut back, 4 bases at V and 8 bases at J, with 14 bases in the middle. The CDR3 has 12 amino acids.

This chain joins TRBV5-1 and TRBJ1-1; 12 bases fit TRBD1. CDR3 length equals 16 residues. Unmatched junction bases numbered 7, after V lost 3 bases and J lost 4 bases. Germline values: CDR1 SGHRS, CDR2 YFSETQ. CDR3 amino acids: CASSSGDRGLSTEAFF. The CDR3 bases are TGCGCCAGCAGCTCAGGGGACAGGGGGCTGAGCACTGAAGCTTTCTTT.

The chain carries TRBV11-2 and TRBJ1-1; D remains unclear. This CDR3 contains 15 residues. The germline V and J ends were trimmed by 4 bases and 0 bases, with 12 bases remaining between them. The germline V gene encodes CDR1 SGHAT and CDR2 FQNNGV. The CDR3, as DNA: TGTGCCAGCAGCTCCGCGGCGGTCATGAACACTGAAGCTTTCTTT. It is translated as CASSSAAVMNTEAFF.

This chain links TRBV9 with TRBJ1-2, with TRBD1 identical over 9 bases. Germline trimming cut 6 bases from V and 5 bases from J; bases unmatched to any gene: 11. The V gene's germline CDR1 is SGDLS and CDR2 YYNGEE. The CDR3 covers 15 residues. Written as DNA, the CDR3 is TGTGCCAGCAAGTTTGATCCCGGGACAGGGTATGGCTACACCTTC. Translated, it gives CASKFDPGTGYGYTF.

The rearrangement joins TRBV7-6 to TRBJ2-1, with a possible D match to TRBD2 (5 bases). CDR3 length: 14 residues. Germline CDR1 is SGHVS and CDR2 is FNYEAQ. Trimming pared 5 bases from V and 9 bases from J, leaving 17 bases between. The CDR3 spells CASSAEIPGVEQFF. In DNA form, the CDR3 reads TGTGCCAGCAGCGCCGAAATACCCGGGGTTGAGCAGTTCTTC.

This chain joins TRBV6-5 and TRBJ2-2, with D possibly TRBD1 on 5 matching bases. CDR1 MNHEY and CDR2 SVGAGI come from the germline V gene. The CDR3 extends over 15 amino acids. Between the trimmed V and J ends, which lost 0 bases and 3 bases, there was a span of 8 bases. The CDR3 sequence: CASSYSSGYTGELFF. Written as DNA, the CDR3 is TGTGCCAGCAGTTACTCATCAGGGTACACCGGGGAGCTGTTTTTT.

The chain couples TRBV7-2 to TRBJ2-1; 8 bases align to TRBD2. Per the germline V gene, CDR1 is SGHTA and CDR2 is FQGNSA. With 5 bases clipped from V and 9 bases from J, the junction kept 15 bases outside the gene matches. There are 16 residues in the CDR3. CDR3 nucleotide sequence: TGTGCCAGCAGCCCTAGGACTACGCGGGGGGCCGCTGAGCAGTTCTTC. It yields the protein CASSPRTTRGAAEQFF.

The CDR3 bases are TGTGCCAGCAGTTCCCGGCTAGCGGTATCACCTAGCACAGATACGCAGTATTTT. As protein: CASSSRLAVSPSTDTQYF. The chain is built from TRBV27 and TRBJ2-3; 7 positions agree with TRBD2. V dropped 4 bases and J dropped 0; count of bases not matched to a gene: 13. Germline V gene lookup returns CDR1 MNHEY and CDR2 SMNVEV (reference sequence). This CDR3 contains 18 residues.

The rearrangement uses TRBV4-3 and TRBJ2-3; 7 bases align to TRBD2. Trimming cost V 0 bases and J 0 bases; bases outside gene matches: 6. Germline CDR1 and CDR2: LGHNA and YSLEER. The CDR3 spans 17 residues. The CDR3 DNA sequence: TGCGCCAGCAGCCAAGACTCAGCGGGAAAAAGCACAGATACGCAGTATTTT. Translation: CASSQDSAGKSTDTQYF.